Following are 19 T cell receptor beta chains from one sample sequenced in a study of blood T cell repertoires in COVID-19. TCRdb keeps only in-frame clones here, not all; method: immunoSEQ multiplex PCR. This sample has some 170,000 clones; about four fifths occur once, and the top ten carry almost 8.5%. The specimen sequenced was peripheral blood. The receptors originated from a woman aged 65 to 85 with acute or convalescent COVID-19.

The V call is TRBV19, the J call TRBJ2-7, with a tentative D call TRBD2 (6 bases). The germline V gene encodes CDR1 LNHDA and CDR2 SQIVND (reference sequence). The germline V and J ends were trimmed by 6 bases and 2 bases, with 11 bases remaining between them. This CDR3 is 13 amino acids long. The CDR3 DNA sequence: TGTGCCAGTAGCCACGGGAGAACCTACGAGCAGTACTTC. It codes for CASSHGRTYEQYF.

Turning to this clone: Germline is not matched at one junction end, which may reflect a read error. The gene calls are TRBV10-3 and TRBJ2-1; the match to TRBD2 covers 8 bases. This CDR3 comprises 14 residues. The germline CDR1 and CDR2 sequences are ENHRY and SYGVKD. CDR3 region: CASSEHGGENEQFF. DNA for the CDR3: TGTGCCAGCAGTGAACACGGGGGGGAGAATGAGCAGTTCTTC.

This chain uses TRBV4-2 with TRBJ1-1; D is unresolved. V was clipped by 4 bases and J by 0 bases, with 9 bases between them. The germline gives CDR1 LGHNA, CDR2 YNFKEQ. There are 14 residues in the CDR3. DNA of the CDR3: TGTGCCAGCAGCCGGGAGAACTTGAACACTGAAGCTTTCTTT. This codes for CASSRENLNTEAFF.

The V gene is TRBV13, the J gene TRBJ2-1; TRBD2 might be the D (6 bases). The CDR3 covers 11 residues. Looked up from germline, CDR1 is PRHDT and CDR2 is FYEKMQ (reference sequence). V lost 10 bases and J 4 bases, leaving 8 bases between the germline ends. CDR3 sequence (DNA): TGTGCCACAGGGAGGTACAATGAGCAGTTCTTC. Its translation is CATGRYNEQFF. Filled out from reference TRBV13 and TRBJ2-1, the complete variable domain reads AAGVIQSPRHLIKEKRETATLKCYPIPRHDTVYWYQQGPGQDPQFLISFYEKMQSDKGSIPDRFSAQQFSDYHSELNMSSLELGDSALYFCATGRYNEQFFGPGTRLTVL.

This chain links TRBV2 with TRBJ2-5; D is possibly TRBD1 (6 bases). The germline V and J ends were trimmed by 9 bases and 1 base, with 12 bases remaining between them. This CDR3 is built from 13 residues. The germline V gene encodes CDR1 SNHLY and CDR2 FYNNEI. CDR3 nucleotide sequence: TGTGCCAGGACCGGACAGAGCCAAGAGACCCAGTACTTC. Encoded protein: CARTGQSQETQYF.

The genes are TRBV6-2 or TRBV6-3 and TRBJ2-1; D might be TRBD1 (5 bases). This CDR3 has 15 amino acids. The germline gives CDR1 MNHEY, CDR2 SVGEGT. The V gene lost 3 bases and the J gene lost 2 bases, with 11 bases spanning the gap. The CDR3 region has the DNA TGTGCCAGCAGTTATCGGCAGGGCACCTACAATGAGCAGTTCTTC. This translates into CASSYRQGTYNEQFF.

J is TRBJ1-1 and V is TRBV28, with D perhaps TRBD1 (5 bases). The ends were cut back, 6 bases at V and 5 bases at J, with 22 bases in the middle. The CDR3 covers 16 residues. The germline CDR1 and CDR2 sequences are MDHEN and SYDVKM. The CDR3 DNA reads as TGTGCCAGCAGCCAACTCCCTGGGCAGGGAATTACTGAAGCTTTCTTT. Its protein product is CASSQLPGQGITEAFF.

The chain combines TRBV20-1 with TRBJ2-7, with a weak D call TRBD2 (6 bases). Germline V gene lookup returns CDR1 DFQATT and CDR2 SNEGSKA (reference sequence). The CDR3 sequence is 15 residues long. Trimming stripped 3 bases from V and 0 bases from J, with 15 bases between. CDR3 DNA sequence: TGCAGTGCTAGTGGAGGGAGGTCTGACTCCTACGAGCAGTACTTC. Its protein product is CSASGGRSDSYEQYF.

This chain joins TRBV19 and TRBJ1-2; D perhaps matches TRBD1 (5 bases). V gave up 5 bases and J gave up 4 bases, with 11 bases separating them. Germline V gene sequence: CDR1 LNHDA, CDR2 SQIVND (reference sequence). This CDR3 spans 13 amino acids. CDR3 sequence reads: CASSQEGFYGYTF. The CDR3 region has the DNA TGTGCCAGTAGTCAGGAGGGGTTCTATGGCTACACCTTC.

The chain has TRBV5-1 and TRBJ2-3; D gene uncertain. Germline V gene data show CDR1 as SGHRS and CDR2 as YFSETQ. The CDR3 covers 16 residues. V dropped 2 bases and J dropped 0 bases, with 13 bases sitting between them. This CDR3 is CASSFLAELSTDTQYF. The CDR3 DNA reads as TGCGCCAGCAGCTTTCTTGCGGAACTGAGCACAGATACGCAGTATTTT.

CDR3 DNA sequence: TGTGCCAGCAGTTTAACAGGGCATGATGGCTACACCTTC. It is translated as CASSLTGHDGYTF. J is TRBJ1-2 and V is TRBV6-5; TRBD1 might be the D (6 bases). There are 13 residues in the CDR3. V was trimmed by 4 bases and J by 6 bases, leaving 12 bases between them. Looked up from germline, CDR1 is MNHEY and CDR2 is SVGAGI.

V and J are TRBV30 and TRBJ2-5, with D possibly TRBD1 on 5 matching bases. The CDR3 length is 13 residues. With 6 bases removed from V and 5 bases from J, the gap between germline ends came to 16 bases. CDR1 and CDR2 from the germline V gene are GTSNPN and SVGIG (reference sequence). The CDR3 DNA is TGTGCCTGTCCCCTCCAGGGCAGGGAGACCCAGTACTTC. It encodes CACPLQGRETQYF.

V is TRBV7-9 and J is TRBJ2-1; D is uncertain. V was cut by 2 bases and J by 4 bases, with 6 bases left in between. Germline CDR1 reads SEHNR; CDR2 reads FQNEAQ (reference sequence). The CDR3 sequence is 13 residues long. This CDR3 is CASSLTGYNEQFF. As DNA, the CDR3 is TGTGCCAGCAGCTTAACTGGTTACAATGAGCAGTTCTTC.

The V call is TRBV15, the J call TRBJ2-6; possibly TRBD1 for D (5 bases). Germline CDR1 and CDR2: LNHNV and YYDKDF (reference sequence). CDR3 size: 15 residues. CDR3 loop: CATTQGLSGANVLTF. In nucleotides, the CDR3 is TGTGCTACGACGCAGGGCCTCTCTGGGGCCAACGTCCTGACTTTC.

This clone was counted a single time. This chain uses TRBV19 with TRBJ2-7; 8 nucleotides match TRBD1. V lost 5 bases to trimming and J lost 4 bases; unmatched junction nucleotides: 10. Germline V gene sequence: CDR1 LNHDA, CDR2 SQIVND (reference sequence). The length of the CDR3 is 15 residues. The CDR3 region is CASSASGGAGYEQYF. CDR3 DNA sequence: TGTGCCAGTAGTGCCTCAGGGGGCGCGGGGTACGAGCAGTACTTC.

This chain joins TRBV2 and TRBJ2-5; tentatively, D is TRBD2 (6 bases). This CDR3 contains 14 residues. Trimming stripped 7 bases from V and 5 bases from J, with 17 bases between. In germline, CDR1 is SNHLY, CDR2 FYNNEI. CDR3 sequence: CASTTGGSGETQYF. The CDR3 DNA is TGTGCCAGCACCACCGGGGGTAGTGGGGAGACCCAGTACTTC.

The genes are TRBV27 and TRBJ2-1; TRBD2 matches at 12 bases. The CDR3 has 14 amino acids. After removal of 6 bases from V and 15 bases from J, the junction contained 12 bases not matched to a gene. Germline V gene data show CDR1 as MNHEY and CDR2 as SMNVEV (reference sequence). The CDR3 nucleotides read TGTGCCAGCAGCCCCCCCCCGGGACTAGCGGGTTGGTTCTTC. It is translated as CASSPPPGLAGWFF.

This clone was counted only a few times. The chain combines TRBV6-1 with TRBJ2-5, with 11 bases aligning to TRBD1. Losses at the gene ends were 5 bases for V and 1 base for J; bases not matched to a gene: 3. This CDR3 region has 15 residues. Germline values: CDR1 MNHNS, CDR2 SASEGT. CDR3 region: CASSTGTGGQETQYF. The CDR3 DNA is TGTGCCAGCAGTACGGGGACAGGGGGCCAAGAGACCCAGTACTTC.

This chain uses TRBV28 with TRBJ1-4; D possibly corresponds to TRBD1 (5 bases). V lost 2 bases and J 10 bases, leaving 44 bases between the germline ends. CDR1 is MDHEN, CDR2 SYDVKM, per germline. The CDR3 length is 24 residues. The DNA for the CDR3 is TGTGCCAGCAGTTTAACCCCGATTAGGCCAGTCCCAGGGAAGTGGGTGAAGGTTGAAGGAAAACTGTTTTTT. It specifies CASSLTPIRPVPGKWVKVEGKLFF.